This is a list of T cell receptor beta chains from one sample in a study of Graves' ophthalmopathy and Graves' hyperthyroidism. In TCRdb, the multiplex PCR reads were re-called with MiXCR into one record per CDR3 protein. This table holds about 590,000 distinct CDR3 sequences, about two fifths found once. Sequencing input: peripheral blood or thyroid tissue (not recorded which). The receptors stem from an adult man with Graves' hyperthyroidism. Each CDR3 is given with its conserved first and last residue. A D gene is named only where the DNA matches it firmly. Size tells how often a clone was seen (once, few, many) or the class of an expanded clone, and some rows leave it out.

J gene	D gene	clone size	V gene	CDR3 DNA	CDR3 protein
TRBJ1-6	TRBD1	many	TRBV7-9	TGTGCCAGCAGCTTTTTTATTGGGACAGGGGGACTGGATAATTCACCCCTCCACTTT	CASSFFIGTGGLDNSPLHF
TRBJ2-2	.	few	TRBV6-2/TRBV6-3	TGTGCCAGCAGTTACTCCCAGTGGATACTGTTTTTT	CASSYSQWILFF
TRBJ1-3	.	many	TRBV5-1	TGCGCCAGCAGCTTGCAGGGAATGGCTGGAAACACCATATATTTT	CASSLQGMAGNTIYF
TRBJ1-2	TRBD1	many	TRBV19	TGTGCCAGTAGCGACACCCCGACAGGGTACTATGGCTACACCTTC	CASSDTPTGYYGYTF
TRBJ2-7	.	.	TRBV20-1	TGCAGTGCTAGACCAGGGCCAGGGGCCGAGCAGTACTTC	CSARPGPGAEQYF
TRBJ1-2	.	many	TRBV5-1	TGCGCCAGCAGCTTCCGCACCGGGACTATAGGCTACACCTTC	CASSFRTGTIGYTF
TRBJ2-2	.	many	TRBV7-9	TGTGCCAGCAGTCAAGGTGGCCCGACCCTGTTTTTT	CASSQGGPTLFF
TRBJ1-1	.	few	TRBV6-5	TGTGCCAGCAGTTACTCATCGGCGGGGTTGAACACTGAAGCTTTCTTT	CASSYSSAGLNTEAFF
TRBJ2-7	TRBD1	.	TRBV29-1	TGCAGCGTTGAGGGGACAGGGGTTATCTACGAGCAGTACTTC	CSVEGTGVIYEQYF
TRBJ2-7	.	.	TRBV7-9	TGTGCCAGCAGCCGCCCCCGGGACACGCCAACAACCTACGAGCAGTACTTC	CASSRPRDTPTTYEQYF
TRBJ2-7	.	once	TRBV7-8	TGTGCCAGCAGCTTAGCGACCTCGCACCTCTACGAGCAGTACTTC	CASSLATSHLYEQYF
TRBJ1-5	.	.	TRBV6-6	TGTGCCAGCAGTTACTCGAGTTCCTGGAGCAATCAGCCCCAGCATTTT	CASSYSSSWSNQPQHF
TRBJ1-2	.	.	TRBV2	TGTGCCAGCAGTGCAGGCCCCCATGGCTACACCTTC	CASSAGPHGYTF